Listed below are T cell receptor beta chains from one sample, sequenced in a study of blood T cell repertoires in COVID-19. Method: immunoSEQ multiplex PCR; TCRdb's copy keeps in-frame clones and lacks some. The table has 120,000 to 150,000 clones, around 84% seen once; the top ten hold less than 50%. Sequenced material: peripheral blood. Source of these receptors: a human donor in a cohort sampled during active COVID-19. Both conserved end residues are part of each CDR3.

j_gene,v_gene,CDR3aa
TRBJ1-5,TRBV2,CASSGDINQPQHF
TRBJ1-3,TRBV28,CASSNPGGPNSGNTIYF
TRBJ2-5,TRBV5-1,CASSLAGRLAGAGGETQYF
TRBJ1-6,TRBV2,CASSVAGHPKGSPLHF
TRBJ2-2,TRBV7-9,CASSPAGTANTGELFF
TRBJ1-2,TRBV18,CASSEQAGSGYTF
TRBJ1-1,TRBV5-1,CASSFRANEGSHTEAFF
TRBJ1-1,TRBV6-5,CASSDMNRGAEAFF
TRBJ1-4,TRBV18,CASSPGQDNEKLFF
TRBJ1-6,TRBV6-5,CASSYGTGVNSPLHF
TRBJ1-1,TRBV4-3,CASSQDSRGADTEAFF
TRBJ1-1,TRBV18,CASSPGLQGGAFF
TRBJ2-3,TRBV6-6,CASTYGTRETYTQYF
TRBJ1-1,TRBV4-3,CASSQEWPTMNTEAFF
TRBJ2-3,TRBV2,CATQAVSSTDTQYF
TRBJ2-4,TRBV9,CASSLGQGTQYF
TRBJ2-4,TRBV5-8,CASSFLRGEVYF
TRBJ2-5,TRBV7-9,CASSLAIGQKETQYF
TRBJ1-1,TRBV3-1/TRBV3-2,CASSQGGGAWTEAFF
TRBJ1-2,TRBV4-3,CASSHNTIQGIGYGYTF
TRBJ1-6,TRBV6-2/TRBV6-3,CASSGRTGGNSPLHF
TRBJ2-2,TRBV19,CASSQEPTGELFF
TRBJ1-2,TRBV29-1,CSASGQGGGYTF
TRBJ1-3,TRBV28,CASSLWSNSGNTIYF
TRBJ2-5,TRBV4-3,CASSQPPEGTQYF
TRBJ1-1,TRBV15,CATSVRQGGTEAFF
TRBJ2-7,TRBV19,CASTFSGTAEQYF
TRBJ1-2,TRBV6-1,CASSSQQGVGYTF
TRBJ2-4,TRBV24-1,CATSDFWTGEAKNIQYF
TRBJ2-1,TRBV18,CASSPSLAGGRLDEQFF
TRBJ1-1,TRBV12-3/TRBV12-4,CASSLKGGTEAFF
TRBJ2-2,TRBV6-5,CASSFGQGGGELFF
TRBJ2-7,TRBV12-3/TRBV12-4,CASSPGQLYEQYF
TRBJ1-4,TRBV19,CASSIGPGTATNEKLFF
TRBJ2-2,TRBV6-6,CASSYEGGANTGELFF
TRBJ2-7,TRBV27,CASSPWGQSYEQYF
TRBJ2-3,TRBV20-1,CSASGTSGGIDTQYF
TRBJ2-1,TRBV4-3,CASSVRRSGLYNEQFF
TRBJ2-2,TRBV9,CASSLQGSPMNTGELFF
TRBJ2-7,TRBV30,CAWSREYEQYF
TRBJ2-2,TRBV2,CASSEIGTPNTGELFF
TRBJ2-7,TRBV9,CASSGQGHEQYF
TRBJ1-5,TRBV2,CASSGLRQTMNQPQHF
TRBJ1-6,TRBV30,CACLGQVDSPLHF
TRBJ1-6,TRBV5-6,CASSLGGAYQYNSPLHF
TRBJ1-2,TRBV3-1/TRBV3-2,CASSQADGGHYGYTF
TRBJ1-2,TRBV5-1,CASSPGTGHGYTF
TRBJ2-7,TRBV19,CASSTVPGDEQYF
TRBJ1-1,TRBV5-1,CASSHEDWDTEAFF
TRBJ1-4,TRBV5-1,CASSHTSDPGEKLFF
TRBJ1-2,TRBV2,CASSVTGGGYTF
TRBJ2-7,TRBV6-2/TRBV6-3,CASSYGGTVPYEQYF